One sample yielded the 25 T cell receptor beta chains listed below, sequenced in a study of blood T cell repertoires in COVID-19. Sequencing used immunoSEQ multiplex PCR; TCRdb keeps in-frame clones, though not all of them. The data show 20,000 or so clones, around 83% seen once. The specimen was peripheral blood. These receptor sequences come from a man aged 65 to 85 with acute or convalescent COVID-19.

The J gene is TRBJ2-5, the V gene TRBV29-1; D perhaps matches TRBD2 (6 bases). The CDR3 is 12 amino acids. The germline gives CDR1 SQVTM, CDR2 ANQGSEA. V lost 6 bases and J lost 3, with 11 bases in between. The CDR3 DNA reads as TGCAGCGTCCGGGGGACCGAAGAGACCCAGTACTTC. Protein sequence: CSVRGTEETQYF.

This clone was counted a few times. V gene TRBV2 combines with J gene TRBJ1-2; no clear D. CDR3 length: 13 residues. CDR1 is SNHLY, CDR2 FYNNEI, per germline. Trimming left V 6 bases short and J 8 bases short, with 16 bases between. This chain's CDR3 is CASSISPEGGYTF. As DNA, the CDR3 is TGTGCCAGCAGCATTTCGCCGGAGGGCGGCTACACCTTC. The complete variable domain, with remaining parts taken from reference TRBV2 and TRBJ1-2, reads EPEVTQTPSHQVTQMGQEVILRCVPISNHLYFYWYRQILGQKVEFLVSFYNNEISEKSEIFDDQFSVERPDGSNFTLKIRSTKLEDSAMYFCASSISPEGGYTFGSGTRLTVV.

The chain joins TRBV18 to TRBJ2-3; weak D call: TRBD2 (6 bases). V was clipped by 2 bases and J by 0 bases, with 12 bases between them. The germline gives CDR1 KGHSH, CDR2 LQKENI. The CDR3 is 16 residues long. CDR3 coding DNA: TGTGCCAGCTCACCAGGCTATGCGGGAAGCACAGATACGCAGTATTTT. Residues: CASSPGYAGSTDTQYF.

In DNA, the CDR3 is TGTGCCAGCAGCCCCCTGACTAGCGGACACTACGAGCAGTACTTC. Its translation is CASSPLTSGHYEQYF. The V and J genes are TRBV5-6 and TRBJ2-7, with TRBD2 matching 9 bases. Germline V gene lookup returns CDR1 SGHDT and CDR2 YYEEEE. The V gene end was trimmed by 4 bases and the J gene end by 3 bases; junction bases not matched to a gene: 8. This CDR3 region has 15 residues.

The chain links TRBV4-2 to TRBJ1-6, with D maybe TRBD1 (6 bases). Germline values: CDR1 LGHNA, CDR2 YNFKEQ. V lost 2 bases and J 13 bases, leaving 12 bases between the germline ends. The CDR3 has 13 amino acids. In nucleotides, the CDR3 is TGTGCCAGCAGCCAAAAGGGGGTCGCCCCCCTCCACTTT. It translates to CASSQKGVAPLHF.

The V and J genes are TRBV19 and TRBJ2-3, with a tentative D call TRBD2 (6 bases). In germline, CDR1 is LNHDA, CDR2 SQIVND (reference sequence). CDR3 length equals 16 residues. V lost 1 base to trimming and J lost 2 bases, with 13 bases between them. The CDR3 DNA follows: TGTGCCAGTAGTATAGTCGGGAGTTCAAACACAGATACGCAGTATTTT. Translated, it gives CASSIVGSSNTDTQYF.

The chain joins TRBV4-1 to TRBJ1-6; no clear D gene. Germline CDR1 and CDR2: MGHRA and YSYEKL. Trimming shortened V by 0 bases and J by 5 bases, and 11 bases separated the two germline ends. The CDR3 length is 16 residues. CDR3 protein: CASSQDRWRNNSPLHF. In nucleotides, the CDR3 is TGCGCCAGCAGCCAAGATCGATGGCGGAATAATTCACCCCTCCACTTT.

The CDR3 DNA reads as TGTGCCAGCAGCTCTAGCGGGAGTACCTACGAGCAGTACTTC. Its protein product is CASSSSGSTYEQYF. The chain employs TRBV7-3 and TRBJ2-7; 10 positions match TRBD2. The CDR3 has 14 residues. J was trimmed by 2 bases and V by 4 bases; bases with no gene match: 2. The germline V gene has CDR1 SGHTA and CDR2 FQGTGA.

J is TRBJ1-3 and V is TRBV15, with TRBD1 matching 8 bases. The CDR3 loop spans 13 amino acids. J gave up 1 base and V 8 bases, and 1 base lay outside the gene matches. Per germline, CDR1 LNHNV and CDR2 YYDKDF (reference sequence). The CDR3 here is CATGQGSGNTIYF. The DNA of the CDR3 is TGTGCCACCGGACAGGGTTCTGGAAACACCATATATTTT.

The rearrangement links TRBV29-1 to TRBJ1-3, with a possible D match to TRBD1 (5 bases). V lost 8 bases to trimming and J lost 2 bases, with 10 bases between them. The CDR3 is made up of 12 amino acids. CDR1 SQVTM and CDR2 ANQGSEA come from the germline V gene. This CDR3 reads CSIKTAGNTIYF. The CDR3 nucleotides read TGCAGCATTAAGACAGCTGGAAACACCATATATTTT.

This chain uses TRBV7-2 with TRBJ1-2; 8 bases are shared with TRBD1. The V gene's germline CDR1 is SGHTA and CDR2 FQGNSA. The CDR3 extends over 13 amino acids. J gave up 8 bases and V 5 bases, and 7 bases lay outside the gene matches. CDR3 sequence reads: CASSTDRVGGYTF. DNA of the CDR3: TGTGCCAGCAGCACGGACAGGGTCGGCGGCTACACCTTC. Variable domain in full (rest from reference TRBV7-2 and TRBJ1-2): GAGVSQSPSNKVTEKGKDVELRCDPISGHTALYWYRQSLGQGLEFLIYFQGNSAPDKSGLPSDRFSAERTGGSVSTLTIQRTQQEDSAVYLCASSTDRVGGYTFGSGTRLTVV.

This rearrangement joins TRBV9 to TRBJ2-3; D is ambiguous. V shed 0 bases and J shed 3 bases, with 11 bases lying between them. Germline V lookup: CDR1 SGDLS, CDR2 YYNGEE. The CDR3 runs to 15 residues. DNA for the CDR3: TGTGCCAGCAGCGTAGATCAGGCAGCTACAGATACGCAGTATTTT. Protein: CASSVDQAATDTQYF.

This chain joins TRBV4-1 and TRBJ2-7, with D uncertain. The V and J ends lost 3 bases and 0 bases respectively, with 9 bases between them. The CDR3 sequence is 14 residues long. The germline V gene encodes CDR1 MGHRA and CDR2 YSYEKL. In DNA, the CDR3 is TGCGCCAGCAGCCAGGCGGAAAGCTCCTACGAGCAGTACTTC. It encodes CASSQAESSYEQYF.

V usage is TRBV24-1 and J usage is TRBJ2-2; the D gene is possibly TRBD2 (6 bases). CDR1 KGHDR and CDR2 SFDVKD come from the germline V gene. Between the trimmed V and J ends, which lost 4 bases and 6 bases, there was a span of 17 bases. The CDR3 length is 16 residues. CDR3 sequence: CATSDPGGEAAGELFF. CDR3 DNA: TGTGCCACCAGTGACCCCGGAGGGGAAGCCGCCGGGGAGCTGTTTTTT.

This clone has only one observation. CDR3 sequence (DNA): TGTGCCAGCAGCGTAGGGGCAGGGGACTCCTACGAGCAGTACTTC. Translated, it gives CASSVGAGDSYEQYF. This rearrangement joins TRBV9 to TRBJ2-7, with TRBD1 as a possible D gene (6 bases). V was shortened by 0 bases and J by 0 bases, with 10 bases between the two germline ends. Germline V gene data show CDR1 as SGDLS and CDR2 as YYNGEE. The CDR3 contains 15 residues.

The chain employs TRBV7-3 and TRBJ1-2; 9 bases are shared with TRBD1. There are 13 residues in the CDR3. Germline V gene lookup returns CDR1 SGHTA and CDR2 FQGTGA. V was clipped by 5 bases and J by 7 bases; unmatched bases: 5. Written as DNA, the CDR3 is TGTGCCAGCAGCCCCGGGGACAGGGTTGGCTACACCTTC. Protein: CASSPGDRVGYTF.

The chain couples TRBV28 to TRBJ1-5, with TRBD1 identical over 7 bases. The CDR3 runs 16 residues. The J segment lost 2 bases and the V segment lost 6 bases, leaving 10 bases of the junction unmatched. The germline V gene encodes CDR1 MDHEN and CDR2 SYDVKM. The CDR3 bases are TGTGCCAGCAGGGGTGGAGGGGGCGGTGGCAATCAGCCCCAGCATTTT. Translation: CASRGGGGGGNQPQHF. Together with reference TRBV28 and TRBJ1-5, the CDR3 gives the full variable domain: DVKVTQSSRYLVKRTGEKVFLECVQDMDHENMFWYRQDPGLGLRLIYFSYDVKMKEKGDIPEGYSVSREKKERFSLILESASTNQTSMYLCASRGGGGGGNQPQHFGDGTRLSIL.

The chain employs TRBV5-1 and TRBJ2-2; TRBD2 matches at 12 bases. The J segment lost 6 bases and the V segment lost 4 bases, leaving 10 bases of the junction unmatched. Germline CDR1 and CDR2: SGHRS and YFSETQ. CDR3 length: 17 amino acids. The CDR3 sequence is CASSGGFLAGGPGELFF. CDR3 nucleotide sequence: TGCGCCAGCAGCGGAGGTTTTCTAGCGGGAGGGCCCGGGGAGCTGTTTTTT.

The rearrangement uses TRBV2 and TRBJ2-5; unclear D gene. CDR1 is SNHLY and CDR2 is FYNNEI in the germline V gene. Trimming took off 4 bases at V and 0 bases at J, with 9 bases between the two ends. This CDR3 comprises 14 residues. The CDR3 loop is CASSVSRYQETQYF. As DNA, the CDR3 is TGTGCCAGCAGTGTCTCGCGCTACCAAGAGACCCAGTACTTC.

This clone was observed a handful of times. The chain recombines TRBV7-3 with TRBJ2-1, with D possibly TRBD1 on 6 matching bases. The CDR3 has 15 amino acids. V was clipped by 5 bases and J by 6 bases, with 17 bases between them. Germline V gene lookup returns CDR1 SGHTA and CDR2 FQGTGA. The chain's CDR3 is CASSRPEGQSNEQFF. For the CDR3, the DNA is TGTGCCAGCAGCCGACCCGAGGGACAATCCAATGAGCAGTTCTTC.

The chain couples TRBV5-1 to TRBJ2-1; TRBD2 agrees at 12 bases. The CDR3 consists of 16 residues. V lost 4 bases, J lost 5 bases, and 7 bases stayed unmatched. Per the germline V gene, CDR1 is SGHRS and CDR2 is YFSETQ. CDR3 in amino acids: CASSGGLAGSNNEQFF. In DNA form, the CDR3 reads TGCGCCAGCAGCGGGGGACTAGCGGGCTCGAACAATGAGCAGTTCTTC.

The chain employs TRBV6-2 or TRBV6-3 and TRBJ2-2; no reliable D call. The V end lost 6 bases, the J end lost 4 bases, and 9 bases lay between the germline ends. Per the germline V gene, CDR1 is MNHEY and CDR2 is SVGEGT. CDR3 length: 13 residues. CDR3 coding DNA: TGTGCCAGCAGCCAGTCCGGCACCGGGGAGCTGTTTTTT. As protein: CASSQSGTGELFF.

V usage is TRBV9 and J usage is TRBJ2-2; D perhaps matches TRBD2 (6 bases). The CDR3 has 18 amino acids. Germline V gene data show CDR1 as SGDLS and CDR2 as YYNGEE. The germline V and J ends were trimmed by 0 bases and 7 bases, with 22 bases remaining between them. Written as DNA, the CDR3 is TGTGCCAGCAGCGTAGAAACTTCCCCAAGGACTACCGGCGGGGAGCTGTTTTTT. It is translated as CASSVETSPRTTGGELFF.

The chain couples TRBV5-1 to TRBJ2-1; D is possibly TRBD1 (6 bases). This CDR3 is 16 amino acids long. Trimming took 0 bases from V and 2 from J, leaving 12 bases between them. CDR1 and CDR2 from the germline V gene are SGHRS and YFSETQ. CDR3 in DNA: TGCGCCAGCAGCTTGGGGAATAAGGGGGCCTACAATGAGCAGTTCTTC. Amino acid sequence: CASSLGNKGAYNEQFF.

The V call is TRBV5-4, the J call TRBJ1-2, with D possibly being TRBD1 (6 bases). Trimming removed 5 bases at V and 2 bases at J, with 10 bases between. Germline V gene lookup returns CDR1 SGHNT and CDR2 YYREEE (reference sequence). CDR3 length equals 13 residues. CDR3 amino acids: CASSKDRNYGYTF. The CDR3 nucleotides read TGTGCCAGCAGTAAGGACAGAAACTATGGCTACACCTTC.